Following are 14 T cell receptor beta chains from one sample sequenced in a study of blood T cell repertoires in COVID-19. This table comes from immunoSEQ multiplex PCR, and its TCRdb copy is limited to in-frame clones, with some not included. Among about 190,000 clones listed, 82% were seen once. The sample consisted of peripheral blood. All receptors come from a woman aged 55-69 years with COVID-19, enrolled during active disease.

The chain couples TRBV7-3 to TRBJ2-1, with 13 bases identical to TRBD2. This CDR3 spans 17 amino acids. Looked up from germline, CDR1 is SGHTA and CDR2 is FQGTGA. The trim removed 2 bases at V and 2 bases at J, leaving 3 bases unmatched. In nucleotides, the CDR3 is TGTGCCAGCAGCTTATCTACTAGCGGGAGGGCCTACAATGAGCAGTTCTTC. Translation: CASSLSTSGRAYNEQFF. The variable domain in full, with the rest retrieved from reference TRBV7-3 and TRBJ2-1, is GAGVSQTPSNKVTEKGKYVELRCDPISGHTALYWYRQSLGQGPEFLIYFQGTGAADDSGLPNDRFFAVRPEGSVSTLKIQRTERGDSAVYLCASSLSTSGRAYNEQFFGPGTRLTVL.

V and J are TRBV2 and TRBJ2-1; 14 bases align to TRBD2. This CDR3 is built from 15 residues. Germline V gene lookup returns CDR1 SNHLY and CDR2 FYNNEI. Trimming removed 4 bases from V and 6 bases from J; junction bases left unmatched: 2. The CDR3 here is CASSATSGGANEQFF. Here the CDR3 DNA reads TGTGCCAGCAGTGCGACTAGCGGGGGGGCCAATGAGCAGTTCTTC.

This rearrangement joins TRBV28 to TRBJ1-5; D possibly corresponds to TRBD1 (5 bases). Germline CDR1 and CDR2: MDHEN and SYDVKM. V was clipped by 1 base and J by 3 bases, with 16 bases between them. This CDR3 contains 17 residues. CDR3 in amino acids: CASSLSQDLGSNQPQHF. In nucleotides, the CDR3 is TGTGCCAGCAGTTTATCACAGGACCTAGGGTCCAATCAGCCCCAGCATTTT.

This clone was picked up a small number of times. This chain connects TRBV4-1 to TRBJ1-1; D is unclear. This CDR3 is 16 amino acids long. V was cut by 1 base and J by 10 bases, with 22 bases left in between. Germline V gene lookup returns CDR1 MGHRA and CDR2 YSYEKL. The CDR3 loop is CASSQAVEAALSRAFF. Written as DNA, the CDR3 is TGCGCCAGCAGCCAAGCCGTCGAGGCAGCCTTAAGTCGAGCTTTCTTT.

The chain combines TRBV19 with TRBJ1-4; D is undetermined. CDR3 length: 14 residues. V was shortened by 7 bases and J by 0 bases, with 9 bases between the two germline ends. Germline CDR1 reads LNHDA; CDR2 reads SQIVND (reference sequence). This CDR3 reads CASTRAATNEKLFF. The DNA of the CDR3 is TGTGCCAGTACGCGGGCTGCAACTAATGAAAAACTGTTTTTT.

The chain uses TRBV28 and TRBJ2-7; possible D gene TRBD2, 5 bases. CDR3 length equals 13 residues. Germline V gene sequence: CDR1 MDHEN, CDR2 SYDVKM. The chain's CDR3 is CTSSSADSYEQYV. The CDR3 DNA reads as TGTACCAGCAGTAGCGCGGACTCCTACGAGCAGTACGTC.

This clone was observed a handful of times. The chain couples TRBV7-2 to TRBJ1-6; TRBD1 matches 7 bases. Germline V lookup: CDR1 SGHTA, CDR2 FQGNSA. The CDR3 consists of 15 residues. V dropped 6 bases and J dropped 4; count of bases not matched to a gene: 6. Here the CDR3 reads CASRRDRTYNSPLHF. The CDR3 DNA reads as TGTGCCAGCAGGAGGGACAGAACGTATAATTCACCCCTCCACTTT. Looking up the rest from reference TRBV7-2 and TRBJ1-6 gives the full variable domain: GAGVSQSPSNKVTEKGKDVELRCDPISGHTALYWYRQSLGQGLEFLIYFQGNSAPDKSGLPSDRFSAERTGGSVSTLTIQRTQQEDSAVYLCASRRDRTYNSPLHFGNGTRLTVT.

The J gene is TRBJ2-7, the V gene TRBV6-5, with 9 bases matching TRBD1. J lost 9 bases, V lost 9 bases, and 18 bases had no gene match. CDR1 is MNHEY and CDR2 is SVGAGI in the germline V gene. The CDR3 has 15 residues. The CDR3 DNA reads TGTGCCAGTTTCGAAGGGGGACAGGGTTTGCGGCCGCAGTACTTC. Its protein product is CASFEGGQGLRPQYF.

The chain employs TRBV2 and TRBJ1-4; 8 bases agree with TRBD1. Germline lookup yields CDR1 SNHLY and CDR2 FYNNEI. The CDR3 totals 14 residues. J lost 5 bases, V lost 1 base, and 0 bases had no gene match. The DNA of the CDR3 is TGTGCCAGCAGTGAAGGGACAGGGAATGAAAAACTGTTTTTT. As protein: CASSEGTGNEKLFF.

The chain has TRBV7-6 and TRBJ2-7; TRBD2 aligns across 8 bases. V was pared by 5 bases and J by 2 bases, with 5 bases of the junction left unmatched. The CDR3 totals 14 residues. Per the germline V gene, CDR1 is SGHVS and CDR2 is FNYEAQ. In nucleotides, the CDR3 is TGTGCCAGCAGCGGCGGGAGGTCGGCCTACGAGCAGTACTTC. It is translated as CASSGGRSAYEQYF. Full variable domain (remainder filled in from reference TRBV7-6 and TRBJ2-7): GAGVSQSPRYKVTKRGQDVALRCDPISGHVSLYWYRQALGQGPEFLTYFNYEAQQDKSGLPNDRFSAERPEGSISTLTIQRTEQRDSAMYRCASSGGRSAYEQYFGPGTRLTVT.

This rearrangement joins TRBV28 to TRBJ1-5, with a tentative D call TRBD1 (6 bases). V lost 2 bases and J 5 bases, leaving 19 bases between the germline ends. This CDR3 contains 17 residues. Germline CDR1 MDHEN, CDR2 SYDVKM. Here the CDR3 reads CASSLTRGTISYQPQHF. The CDR3 bases are TGTGCCAGCAGTTTAACCAGGGGCACAATTTCGTATCAGCCCCAGCATTTT.

This rearrangement joins TRBV2 to TRBJ1-5; D is uncertain. The germline V gene encodes CDR1 SNHLY and CDR2 FYNNEI. This CDR3 is 13 amino acids long. V gave up 6 bases and J gave up 5 bases, with 11 bases separating them. CDR3: CASSEREYQPQHF. The CDR3 DNA reads as TGTGCCAGCAGCGAGAGGGAATATCAGCCCCAGCATTTT.

The chain couples TRBV28 to TRBJ2-3; TRBD2 agrees at 7 bases. The CDR3 is 12 amino acids. Germline V gene sequence: CDR1 MDHEN, CDR2 SYDVKM. J was trimmed by 11 bases and V by 3 bases; bases with no gene match: 5. CDR3 region: CASSFVGGGQYF. As DNA, the CDR3 is TGTGCCAGCAGTTTCGTCGGCGGGGGGCAGTATTTT.

This rearrangement joins TRBV18 to TRBJ1-6; weak D call: TRBD1 (6 bases). The V end lost 3 bases, the J end lost 0 bases, and 12 bases lay between the germline ends. Germline CDR1 KGHSH, CDR2 LQKENI. This CDR3 has 17 residues. CDR3 in DNA: TGTGCCAGCTCACCTTCTCAGGGGAGCTCCTATAATTCACCCCTCCACTTT. Its translation: CASSPSQGSSYNSPLHF.